The sample holds many counts of the clone carrying this T cell receptor (beta chain). Its target is not known. Axillary draining lymph nodes of breast cancer patients supplied the node samples. A single record per CDR3 protein comes from TCRdb applying MiXCR to the multiplex PCR reads. Among approximately 100,000 distinct CDR3 sequences listed, around 20% were seen once. The entry originates in a study of breast tumors, draining lymph nodes, adjacent tissues. General study findings and limits: Tumor TCR diversity was below lymph nodes but above nontumor tissue. Data fit most tumor T cells coming from lymph node, expanding in tumor. Data only fit, rather than demonstrated, lymph node origin of most tumor T cells. Luminal-like breast cancer showed significantly higher tumor–nontumor repertoire similarity than basal-like.

CDR1 MDHEN and CDR2 SYDVKM come from the germline V gene. Trimming took off 5 bases at V and 2 bases at J, with 7 bases between the two ends. This CDR3 has 12 residues. The source is a female donor with breast cancer. Some clones in this sample may be carry-over from other donors' samples. Sequencing was carried out using axillary lymph node tissue. The rearrangement uses TRBV28 and TRBJ2-7; the D is unclear. CDR3 in amino acids: CASSRPTYEQYF. The CDR3 nucleotides read TGTGCCAGCAGTCGACCTACCTACGAGCAGTACTTC. Variable domain in full (rest from reference TRBV28 and TRBJ2-7): DVKVTQSSRYLVKRTGEKVFLECVQDMDHENMFWYRQDPGLGLRLIYFSYDVKMKEKGDIPEGYSVSREKKERFSLILESASTNQTSMYLCASSRPTYEQYFGPGTRLTVT.